The rows below give T cell receptor beta chains drawn from one sample of a study of response to subunit inactivated influenza vaccine. One entry per CDR3 protein results from TCRdb running MiXCR on the RT-PCR reads. The sample has about 540,000 distinct CDR3 sequences, roughly 15% seen once. Source: PBMCs from blood, taken approximately 13 days after vaccination. The origin of the receptors is a man aged 50-60 years who received an inactivated influenza vaccine. The CDR3 runs from the conserved cysteine through the conserved F or W. The D gene is left open where the match is weak. Some rows mark clone size as missing; the rest say once, few, many or name a class of expanded clone.

V gene	clone size	J gene	D gene	CDR3 DNA	CDR3 protein
TRBV5-1	-	TRBJ2-6	-	TGCGCCAGCAGCTTGAATAGTGCTGGGGCCAACGTCCTGACTTTC	CASSLNSAGANVLTF
TRBV11-2	few	TRBJ2-1	-	TGTGCCAGCAGCACAAGGAGGGTTAGCTCCTACAATGAGCACTTCTTC	CASSTRRVSSYNEHFF
TRBV19	many	TRBJ1-6	-	TGTGCCAGTAGCCGGACGGGGAATTCACCCCTCCACTTT	CASSRTGNSPLHF
TRBV4-2	-	TRBJ1-3	-	TGTGCCAGCAGCCCGGAGGCCTACTCTGGAAACACCATATATTTT	CASSPEAYSGNTIYF
TRBV24-1	many	TRBJ2-1	-	TGTGCCACCAGTGATTTGTGGAACAATGAGCAGTTCTTC	CATSDLWNNEQFF
TRBV7-6	few	TRBJ1-6	-	TGTGCCAGCAGCTTAGAAGACCAAAATTCACCCCTCCACTTT	CASSLEDQNSPLHF
TRBV25-1	few	TRBJ2-1	-	TGTGCCAGCAGTGAACCAGGGAGAATCTACAATGAGCAGTTCTTC	CASSEPGRIYNEQFF
TRBV20-1	-	TRBJ1-2	-	TGCAGTGCCCCCTCGGGCGGGCCAGGGAGAATGGGCGGCTACACCTTC	CSAPSGGPGRMGGYTF
TRBV4-3	few	TRBJ2-2	-	TGCGCCAGCAGCTCAACAGGGTATGCGAACACCGGGGAGCTGTTTTTT	CASSSTGYANTGELFF
TRBV5-4	-	TRBJ1-5	-	TGTGCCAGCAGCTTGGACGGCGATCAGCCCCAGCATTTT	CASSLDGDQPQHF
TRBV7-2	-	TRBJ2-3	-	TGTGCCAGCCAGGACAGCCCTGGAAAAATAGATACGCAGTATTTT	CASQDSPGKIDTQYF
TRBV5-4	-	TRBJ2-7	-	TGTGCCAGCAGCCCCCTACAGGCCCCAACCTACGAGCAGTACTTC	CASSPLQAPTYEQYF
TRBV12-3/TRBV12-4	-	TRBJ1-1	-	TGTGCCAGCAGTTTAAAAGGGAGTAACACTGAAGCTTTCTTT	CASSLKGSNTEAFF
TRBV20-1	few	TRBJ2-2	-	TGCAGTGCTAAGGACAACCTGAACACCGGGGAGCTGTTTTTT	CSAKDNLNTGELFF
TRBV12-2	-	TRBJ2-7	-	TGTGCAAGTCGCTTATTCTTCGAGCAGTACTTC	CASRLFFEQYF
TRBV20-1	-	TRBJ1-1	-	TGCAGTGCTAGTCTGGGCACGGGAATCCACATGAACACTGAAGCTTTCTTT	CSASLGTGIHMNTEAFF
TRBV12-3/TRBV12-4	few	TRBJ1-4	-	TGTGCCAGCAGTTTACCCAGGGGCCCTAATGAAAAACTGTTTTTT	CASSLPRGPNEKLFF
TRBV12-3/TRBV12-4	-	TRBJ2-2	-	TGTGCCAGCACCCTGGGGGGACGGTACACCGGGGAGCTGTTTTTT	CASTLGGRYTGELFF
TRBV20-1	few	TRBJ2-7	-	TGCAGTGCTGAAGTGTATCAGAGCTCCTACGAGCAGTACTTC	CSAEVYQSSYEQYF
TRBV2	few	TRBJ2-2	-	TGTGCCAGCAGTGAAGCTTACGGGGGCGCGGGTCGGGAGCTGTTTTTT	CASSEAYGGAGRELFF
TRBV5-4	few	TRBJ2-1	TRBD1	TGTGCCAGCAGCTACGGACGGGACAGAATAGCGAATGAGCAGTTCTTC	CASSYGRDRIANEQFF
TRBV20-1	-	TRBJ2-5	TRBD2	TGCAGTGCTACCGTTGTAGTAGCGGGGGGCCCAGAGACCCAGTACTTC	CSATVVVAGGPETQYF
TRBV11-2	-	TRBJ2-7	-	TGTGCCAGCAGCTTAGCCCTACGGGGTGGCGAGCAGTACTTC	CASSLALRGGEQYF
TRBV5-1	few	TRBJ1-4	-	TGCGCCAGCAGCAAGTCAACTAATGAAAAACTGTTTTTT	CASSKSTNEKLFF
TRBV29-1	many	TRBJ2-7	TRBD1	TGCAGCGTTGAATCGGACAGGGGGGGTTTCTACGAGCAGTACTTC	CSVESDRGGFYEQYF
TRBV6-1	-	TRBJ2-2	TRBD1	TGTGCCAGCAGCGCGGGACAGGGGGTCGCCGGGGAGCTGTTTTTT	CASSAGQGVAGELFF
TRBV6-5	few	TRBJ1-6	-	TGTGCCAGCAGGATGATCAATTCACCCCTCCACTTT	CASRMINSPLHF
TRBV28	few	TRBJ2-3	TRBD2	TGTGCCAGCCACGGACTAGCGGGATCAGATACGCAGTATTTT	CASHGLAGSDTQYF
TRBV4-3	many	TRBJ2-2	-	TGCGCCAGCAGCCAGGGAGGCGGGGAGCTGTTTTTT	CASSQGGGELFF
TRBV3-1	-	TRBJ2-3	TRBD2	TGTGCCAGCAGCCAAGGACTAGCGGTCGGGACAGATACGCAGTATTTT	CASSQGLAVGTDTQYF
TRBV4-1	few	TRBJ1-5	-	TGCGCCAGCAGCCAAGGGATGGTTTTGAATCAGCCCCAGCATTTT	CASSQGMVLNQPQHF
TRBV7-2	-	TRBJ2-7	-	TGTGCCAGCAGCTTAGAGGTGGCAGGGGACTACGAGCAGTACTTC	CASSLEVAGDYEQYF
TRBV12-3/TRBV12-4	-	TRBJ1-3	-	TGTGCCAGCACAGACAGGACAACTGGAAACACCATATATTTT	CASTDRTTGNTIYF
TRBV12-3/TRBV12-4	many	TRBJ1-1	TRBD1	TGTGCCAGCACCCCCCTGACAGGGGCGAAGACTGAAGCTTTCTTT	CASTPLTGAKTEAFF
TRBV11-2	-	TRBJ2-7	-	TGTGCCAGCAGCTTAGATCTCAGGGACCAGTACTTC	CASSLDLRDQYF
TRBV20-1	few	TRBJ2-5	TRBD2	TGCAGTGCTAGCGGGACTAGCGGGATGGCGGAGACCCAGTACTTC	CSASGTSGMAETQYF
TRBV19	-	TRBJ2-6	TRBD1	TGTGCCAGTAGTACGACACAGGGGTACGGGGCCAACGTCCTGACTTTC	CASSTTQGYGANVLTF
TRBV20-1	many	TRBJ2-1	TRBD2	TGCAGTGCAAGTAGCGGGACGGTAAATGAGCAGTTCTTC	CSASSGTVNEQFF
TRBV12-3/TRBV12-4	few	TRBJ2-4	-	TGTGCCAGCAGTTTAGGCCTCAACATTCAGTACTTC	CASSLGLNIQYF
TRBV6-1	-	TRBJ2-6	TRBD1	TGTGCCAGCATATCCGGGACAGGGAGGGCTGGGGCCAACGTCCTGACTTTC	CASISGTGRAGANVLTF
TRBV7-2	-	TRBJ1-5	-	TGTGCCAGCAGCTTAGCACGGTATAGCAATCAGCCCCAGCATTTT	CASSLARYSNQPQHF
TRBV4-3	few	TRBJ2-1	TRBD2	TGCGCCAGCAGCCAAGATTACGGGGGGTCCTACAATGAGCAGTTCTTC	CASSQDYGGSYNEQFF
TRBV5-1	-	TRBJ2-1	-	TGCGCCAGCAGCTTGGAGGACGGGTTGAGCTCCTACAATGAGCAGTTCTTC	CASSLEDGLSSYNEQFF
TRBV7-9	many	TRBJ2-3	-	TGTGCCAGCAGCTATCAAGCGGATACGCAGTATTTT	CASSYQADTQYF
TRBV7-9	few	TRBJ2-3	TRBD2	TGTGCCAGCAGCCCTAGCGGGAGTTATACAGATACGCAGTATTTT	CASSPSGSYTDTQYF
TRBV5-1	many	TRBJ1-1	-	TGCGCCAGCAGCTCCCTTCCGGGAAACACTGAAGCTTTCTTT	CASSSLPGNTEAFF